This T cell receptor beta chain was sequenced during a study of regulatory T cells in long-lasting Graves disease. The CDR3 consists of 15 residues. The V end lost 1 base, the J end lost 1 base, and 7 bases lay between the germline ends. Per germline, CDR1 LGHDT and CDR2 YNNKEL (reference sequence). This clonotype was recorded a few times. Its antigen remains unknown. Study-level results: Under persistent disease, TRBV28, TRBJ1-2 and TRBJ2-5 were used preferentially.

Combining iRepertoire HTBI primers with Arm-PCR of CDR3 regions, the authors built TCR beta libraries. Each CDR3 protein gets one entry after TCRdb re-called the multiplex PCR reads with MiXCR. The sample yields around 460,000 distinct CDR3 sequences, approximately 23% seen once. The time point is: persistent/refractory GD, antithyroid drugs over 5 years with positive TRAb. There was RNA extracted from PBMCs, and the TCR library was made from it. The sequence was obtained from a female donor with Graves disease. V is TRBV3-1 and J is TRBJ2-2; D is undetermined. The specimen comprised peripheral blood mononuclear cells (PBMCs), sampled when the disease was refractory, from a patient treated with antithyroid drugs. This CDR3 reads CASSQVVVNTGELFF. CDR3 nucleotides: TGTGCCAGCAGCCAAGTTGTAGTGAACACCGGGGAGCTGTTTTTT.